This T cell receptor beta chain was recorded in a study of T cells after yellow fever vaccination. Comments on this clonotype: Its antigen is still unknown.

CDR3 length equals 14 residues. The germline gives CDR1 SGHRS, CDR2 YFSETQ. With 6 bases removed from V and 6 bases from J, the gap between germline ends came to 15 bases. In making TCR cDNA, 5'RACE template switching added a universal primer site and UMIs to it. MiXCR was run by TCRdb on the 5' RACE reads, yielding one entry per CDR3 protein. The profile covers roughly 330,000 distinct CDR3 sequences, with 6.8% appearing a single time and 15% to 20% taken by the ten largest. Study-wide results and limits: Abundant contaminating clonotypes from the bulk population could appear in FACS-sorted repertoires.

The chain employs TRBV5-1 and TRBJ1-4; a weak D match, TRBD1 (5 bases). The TCR originated in a man younger than 35 who received the YFV17D yellow fever vaccine. The source was PBMCs, collected about 41 days after the first yellow fever vaccination. The CDR3 region is CASNWGGGDEKLFF. The CDR3 coding sequence is TGCGCCAGCAACTGGGGCGGGGGAGATGAAAAACTGTTTTTT.